A selection of T cell receptor beta chains follows, all from one sample in a study of shared clonotypes between healthy human individuals. The method was immunoSEQ multiplex PCR; TCRdb's version includes in-frame clones alone and lacks a portion of them. Among about 2.3 million clones listed, approximately 93% were seen once. Sequences were obtained from naive CD4+ T cells from PBMCs. The receptors were sampled from a man between 18 and 35 years old in good health. Some clones in this sample may be carry-over from other donors' samples. Each CDR3 is given without its conserved first and last residue.

j_gene | v_gene | CDR3aa
TRBJ2-2 | TRBV25-1 | ASQLKNTGELF
TRBJ2-3 | TRBV18 | ASSPARAPSTDTQY
TRBJ1-4 | TRBV15 | ATSPPTGSNEKLF
TRBJ2-3 | TRBV5-7 | ASSRSRQGGSDTQY
TRBJ2-5 | TRBV20-1 | SAVSGVQY
TRBJ1-3 | TRBV27 | ASSSLQRASGNTIY
TRBJ2-7 | TRBV5-3 | ARSSPRDQRSYEQY
TRBJ2-7 | TRBV5-1 | ASSLGASGLSYEQY
TRBJ1-2 | TRBV7-2 | ASSNRPGTGIYGYT
TRBJ2-1 | TRBV28 | ASSSSTRKQF
TRBJ2-3 | TRBV5-4 | ASSLSLYTDTQY
TRBJ2-2 | TRBV6-6 | ASQVYTGELF
TRBJ1-2 | TRBV25-1 | ASSEAGRGSYT
TRBJ1-4 | TRBV7-9 | ASSPRNLNEKLF
TRBJ2-7 | TRBV18 | ASSLLRTPDNEQY
TRBJ2-5 | TRBV19 | ASSMGGKGFQETQY
TRBJ1-2 | TRBV5-1 | ASRPGQASYGYT
TRBJ2-2 | TRBV28 | ASSFITRAGELF
TRBJ2-4 | TRBV4-2 | ASSHPAGRQAKNIQY
TRBJ2-3 | TRBV28 | ASSLLAAYTDTQY
TRBJ2-5 | TRBV11-2 | ASSRLPLGETQY
TRBJ2-2 | TRBV4-1 | ASAALLAGGLTGELF
TRBJ1-5 | TRBV19 | ASSALRQGVSNQPQH